The T cell receptor (beta chain) described here comes from a study of cytomegalovirus exposure and HLA in healthy donors. General study results and limits: In vitro confirmation showed three CMV-associated chains to be CMV antigen specific.

Comment on this clone: Its antigen is undetermined.

Only in-frame clones appear in the TCRdb table, and some are missing; sequencing was by immunoSEQ multiplex PCR. The table records about 150,000 clones, 70% to 90% of them present only once. The trim removed 1 base at V and 5 bases at J, leaving 0 bases unmatched. CDR1 and CDR2 from the germline V gene are SGHTA and FQGNSA. This CDR3 spans 14 amino acids. The study drew the donors from its roughly 110-subject validation cohort, separate from the roughly 700-subject first cohort. Sequenced: PBMCs. The V and J genes are TRBV7-2 and TRBJ2-2; 8 bases line up with TRBD2. The receptor was derived from a human donor in good health. The CDR3 nucleotides are TGTGCCAGCAGCTTAGGACTAGCGACCGGGGAGCTGTTTTTT. Its protein product is CASSLGLATGELFF.